This T cell receptor (beta chain) was identified in a study of T cells in pancreatic ductal adenocarcinoma. Assay used: immunoSEQ multiplex PCR; TCRdb lists only in-frame clones, some missing. In the table there are 85,000 to 120,000 clones, about 95% of which are singletons. Selected pancreatic ductal adenocarcinoma patients had undergone surgery without neoadjuvant therapy. Losses at the gene ends were 5 bases for V and 8 bases for J; bases not matched to a gene: 9. The CDR3 has 16 residues. Per germline, CDR1 MNHEY and CDR2 SMNVEV (reference sequence). This clonotype originated in a human donor with pancreatic ductal adenocarcinoma. The sequenced sample consisted of PBMCs. The chain is built from TRBV27 and TRBJ2-1, with TRBD2 matching 13 bases. The CDR3 bases are TGTGCCAGCAGTCGAACCGGGACTAGCGGGATCTATGAGCAGTTCTTC. Protein product: CASSRTGTSGIYEQFF.